These 25 T cell receptor beta chains share one sample of origin, sequenced in a study of T cell changes during pregnancy in multiple sclerosis. The data were produced by immunoSEQ multiplex PCR, yet TCRdb's version contains in-frame clones alone and is incomplete. The table includes roughly 32,000 clones, about nine tenths detected once. The material was CD8+ T cells from peripheral blood mononuclear cells, obtained in the third trimester of pregnancy. The receptors were gathered from a female donor with multiple sclerosis, enrolled in a pregnancy study.

This chain joins TRBV5-6 and TRBJ1-1; tentatively, D is TRBD1 (6 bases). This CDR3 has 14 residues. CDR1 is SGHDT, CDR2 YYEEEE, per germline. The V and J ends lost 1 base and 7 bases respectively, with 14 bases between them. The CDR3 loop reads CASSLTDSGVEAFF. The CDR3 DNA is TGTGCCAGCAGCTTGACGGACAGCGGAGTTGAAGCTTTCTTT.

The J gene is TRBJ2-7, the V gene TRBV27, with a possible D match to TRBD2 (6 bases). This CDR3 is built from 13 residues. The germline V and J ends were trimmed by 3 bases and 4 bases, with 10 bases remaining between them. The germline CDR1 and CDR2 sequences are MNHEY and SMNVEV (reference sequence). CDR3 sequence (DNA): TGTGCCAGCAGTTTCGGGAGTCAATACGAGCAGTACTTC. Translated: CASSFGSQYEQYF.

The rearrangement links TRBV7-2 to TRBJ2-7; TRBD2 matches at 11 bases. The V segment lost 5 bases and the J segment 4 bases; nucleotides outside the gene matches: 4. Germline V gives CDR1 SGHTA, CDR2 FQGNSA. This CDR3 has 14 residues. The CDR3 is CASSLRLAGYEQYF. As DNA, the CDR3 is TGTGCCAGCAGCCTCCGACTAGCGGGGTACGAGCAGTACTTC. The variable domain in full, with the rest retrieved from reference TRBV7-2 and TRBJ2-7, is GAGVSQSPSNKVTEKGKDVELRCDPISGHTALYWYRQSLGQGLEFLIYFQGNSAPDKSGLPSDRFSAERTGGSVSTLTIQRTQQEDSAVYLCASSLRLAGYEQYFGPGTRLTVT.

The CDR3 DNA follows: TGTGCCAGCAGCTCAACCCGGGGGGGTACAGATACGCAGTATTTT. It encodes CASSSTRGGTDTQYF. V usage is TRBV7-8 and J usage is TRBJ2-3; TRBD2 matches 8 bases. CDR1 SGHVS and CDR2 FQNEAQ come from the germline V gene. The CDR3 is made up of 15 amino acids. V shed 4 bases and J 3 bases; nucleotides not matched to a gene: 6.

This chain links TRBV9 with TRBJ2-2; the match to TRBD2 covers 7 bases. J lost 5 bases, V lost 5 bases, and 3 bases had no gene match. The CDR3 totals 13 residues. CDR1 and CDR2 from the germline V gene are SGDLS and YYNGEE. This chain's CDR3 is CASSAGGTGELFF. The CDR3 region has the DNA TGTGCCAGCAGTGCCGGGGGGACCGGGGAGCTGTTTTTT.

J is TRBJ2-7 and V is TRBV5-4, with a possible D match to TRBD1 (5 bases). The CDR3 has 14 residues. V was trimmed by 4 bases and J by 1 base, leaving 12 bases between them. The V gene's germline CDR1 is SGHNT and CDR2 YYREEE (reference sequence). CDR3 DNA: TGTGCCAGCAGCCCTGGAAGGGGATCCTACGAGCAGTACTTC. It codes for CASSPGRGSYEQYF.

This chain joins TRBV28 and TRBJ2-3, with 14 bases lining up with TRBD2. Looked up from germline, CDR1 is MDHEN and CDR2 is SYDVKM. The CDR3 sequence is 16 residues long. With V trimmed by 7 bases and J by 4 bases, 7 bases remained unmatched. The DNA of the CDR3 is TGTGCCAGCACCTACGGACTAGCGGGAGGCCCAGATACGCAGTATTTT. Encoded protein: CASTYGLAGGPDTQYF.

V gene TRBV7-3 combines with J gene TRBJ2-5, with a possible D match to TRBD1 (6 bases). With 1 base removed from V and 1 base from J, the gap between germline ends came to 10 bases. Germline CDR1 SGHTA, CDR2 FQGTGA. The CDR3 extends over 15 amino acids. The CDR3 sequence: CASSLNGGVQETQYF. The CDR3 bases are TGTGCCAGCAGCTTAAATGGGGGCGTCCAAGAGACCCAGTACTTC.

The chain joins TRBV21-1 to TRBJ1-2; the table assigns TRBD1, which was not confirmed against the DNA. TRBV21-1 is shown as a pseudogene. The CDR3 has 15 amino acids. Here the CDR3 DNA reads TGTGCCAGCAGCACGACAGGGAAAGGTAACTATGGCTACACCTTC. Encoded protein: CASSTTGKGNYGYTF.

The V call is TRBV5-1, the J call TRBJ2-3; 9 positions agree with TRBD1. Germline-derived CDR1 and CDR2 are SGHRS and YFSETQ. The CDR3 contains 19 residues. V shed 4 bases, J shed 0 bases, and the junction held 15 bases outside the gene matches. In DNA form, the CDR3 reads TGCGCCAGCAGCCCCCATGGGGGACAGGGTACAACCAGCACAGATACGCAGTATTTT. Translating it yields CASSPHGGQGTTSTDTQYF.

This CDR3 reads CASSAGQNYEQYF. The DNA of the CDR3 is TGCGCCAGCAGCGCAGGACAGAACTACGAGCAGTACTTC. The chain uses TRBV5-1 and TRBJ2-7; possible D gene TRBD1, 6 bases. Germline V gene lookup returns CDR1 SGHRS and CDR2 YFSETQ. The CDR3 runs 13 residues. V dropped 4 bases and J dropped 3 bases, with 11 bases sitting between them.

V and J are TRBV2 and TRBJ1-2, with a tentative D call TRBD1 (6 bases). V was cut by 2 bases and J by 0 bases, with 25 bases left in between. The CDR3 loop spans 20 amino acids. Germline CDR1 and CDR2: SNHLY and FYNNEI. The chain's CDR3 is CASSESRTGRTRTSNYGYTF. DNA of the CDR3: TGTGCCAGCAGTGAAAGTAGAACAGGGCGGACCCGTACATCTAACTATGGCTACACCTTC.

This chain joins TRBV27 and TRBJ1-1; D may be TRBD1 (6 bases). CDR1 and CDR2 (germline): MNHEY, SMNVEV (reference sequence). V dropped 6 bases and J dropped 4 bases, with 18 bases sitting between them. The CDR3 has 15 residues. CDR3 DNA: TGTGCCAGCAGGGGACACTCCCTAATGTTCACTGAAGCTTTCTTT. This gives the protein CASRGHSLMFTEAFF.

The chain links TRBV5-1 to TRBJ2-7; D gene unclear. Trimming cost V 0 bases and J 7 bases, with 8 bases left between them. This CDR3 is built from 12 residues. CDR1 is SGHRS, CDR2 YFSETQ, per germline. The CDR3 loop is CASSLGNKEQYF. The CDR3 DNA reads as TGCGCCAGCAGCTTGGGTAACAAGGAGCAGTACTTC.

The chain has TRBV9 and TRBJ1-1; 7 positions match TRBD1. CDR1 is SGDLS, CDR2 YYNGEE, per germline. Trimming removed 3 bases from V and 4 bases from J; junction bases left unmatched: 9. The CDR3 consists of 15 residues. DNA for the CDR3: TGTGCCAGCAGCGGAGGGGGCGGAGTAGGCACTGAAGCTTTCTTT. Protein: CASSGGGGVGTEAFF.

The chain carries TRBV14 and TRBJ2-7; 7 bases agree with TRBD1. The CDR3 sequence is 15 residues long. Germline loops: CDR1 SGHDN, CDR2 FVKESK. Unmatched junction bases numbered 11, after V lost 4 bases and J lost 5 bases. The CDR3 DNA reads as TGTGCCAGCAGCCGGGGACAGTCCTCGATAGACGAGCAGTACTTC. Translating it yields CASSRGQSSIDEQYF.

The chain uses TRBV6-4 and TRBJ2-1; D may be TRBD1 (6 bases). The length of the CDR3 is 15 residues. V was cut by 0 bases and J by 3 bases, with 9 bases left in between. Germline V gene sequence: CDR1 MRHNA, CDR2 SNTAGT. The CDR3 DNA follows: TGTGCCAGCAGTGACTCCTCACAGGGCTACAATGAGCAGTTCTTC. Residues: CASSDSSQGYNEQFF.

The chain links TRBV7-6 to TRBJ2-1; TRBD2 aligns across 14 bases. Germline V gives CDR1 SGHVS, CDR2 FNYEAQ. J gave up 8 bases and V 2 bases, and 8 bases lay outside the gene matches. This CDR3 region has 17 residues. The CDR3 DNA sequence: TGTGCCAGCAGCTTAAGGACTAGCGGGAGGAATTGGGATGAGCAGTTCTTC. Residues: CASSLRTSGRNWDEQFF.

The CDR3 here is CASSLAFGTGFSYEQYF. The CDR3 DNA is TGTGCCAGCAGCTTAGCTTTCGGGACAGGGTTCTCCTACGAGCAGTACTTC. V usage is TRBV11-2 and J usage is TRBJ2-7; 9 bases align to TRBD1. V lost 1 base to trimming and J lost 0 bases; unmatched junction nucleotides: 7. Germline V gene sequence: CDR1 SGHAT, CDR2 FQNNGV. This CDR3 is 17 amino acids long.

Written as DNA, the CDR3 is TGTGCCAGCAGCTTCAGGGGACAGGGGTATTACGAGCAGTACTTC. Translated, it gives CASSFRGQGYYEQYF. J is TRBJ2-7 and V is TRBV13, with 10 bases identical to TRBD1. This CDR3 has 15 amino acids. The V gene's germline CDR1 is PRHDT and CDR2 FYEKMQ (reference sequence). V shed 3 bases and J 4 bases; nucleotides not matched to a gene: 6.

The chain recombines TRBV27 with TRBJ2-7; 12 nucleotides agree with TRBD1. Looked up from germline, CDR1 is MNHEY and CDR2 is SMNVEV (reference sequence). V shed 8 bases, J shed 7 bases, and the junction held 15 bases outside the gene matches. This CDR3 is 16 amino acids long. In DNA, the CDR3 is TGTGCCAGCTCCCACGACCGGGACAGGGGGCTCAGTGAGCAGTACTTC. As protein: CASSHDRDRGLSEQYF.

The J gene is TRBJ1-1, the V gene TRBV10-2; D not certain. This CDR3 has 14 residues. V was shortened by 3 bases and J by 0 bases, with 8 bases between the two germline ends. CDR1 is WSHSY, CDR2 SAAADI, per germline. The CDR3 DNA follows: TGCGCCAGCAGTGATGAGGCTGTGAACACTGAAGCTTTCTTT. This encodes CASSDEAVNTEAFF.

Note on this clone: One end of the junction varies from germline; a read error may be responsible. The V call is TRBV5-1, the J call TRBJ2-7; 8 bases match TRBD2. Per germline, CDR1 SGHRS and CDR2 YFSETQ. The CDR3 contains 15 residues. This chain's CDR3 is CASALLYRRRGARHF. CDR3 nucleotides: TGCGCCAGCGCCTTGCTATACCGAAGGCGGGGGGCGAGGCACTTC. The whole variable domain, filled in from reference TRBV5-1 and TRBJ2-7, reads KAGVTQTPRYLIKTRGQQVTLSCSPISGHRSVSWYQQTPGQGLQFLFEYFSETQRNKGNFPGRFSGRQFSNSRSEMNVSTLELGDSALYLCASALLYRRRGARHFGPGTRLTVT.

The chain couples TRBV30 to TRBJ1-2; D may be TRBD1 (5 bases). This CDR3 has 15 residues. V was cut by 5 bases and J by 7 bases, with 23 bases left in between. CDR1 GTSNPN and CDR2 SVGIG come from the germline V gene (reference sequence). CDR3: CAWAQSAGLGSGYTF. CDR3 bases: TGTGCCTGGGCCCAAAGCGCGGGACTCGGTAGTGGCTACACCTTC.

This clone came up once. The V call is TRBV5-1, the J call TRBJ2-5, with TRBD2 matching over 13 bases. In germline, CDR1 is SGHRS, CDR2 YFSETQ. This CDR3 contains 17 residues. With 2 bases clipped from V and 0 bases from J, the junction kept 4 bases outside the gene matches. The CDR3 loop is CASSFEGLAGYQETQYF. Here the CDR3 DNA reads TGCGCCAGCAGCTTTGAGGGACTAGCGGGGTACCAAGAGACCCAGTACTTC.